The 25 T cell receptor beta chains below all came from one sample that was sequenced in a study of blood T cells in healthy people across ages. Using a J-beta primer mix together with a sample-barcoded 5' primer, a second PCR was run for roughly 6 to 12 cycles. TCRdb independently ran MiXCR on the 5' RACE reads; one entry per CDR3 protein. The table has roughly 930,000 distinct CDR3 sequences, about 44% seen once; the top ten hold over 10%. The specimen was blood. Source of these receptors: a man younger than 45 in good health.

This chain joins TRBV6-1 and TRBJ2-1; no definite D call. V lost 7 bases and J 0 bases, leaving 13 bases between the germline ends. The CDR3 has 15 amino acids. Germline CDR1 MNHNS, CDR2 SASEGT. The CDR3 DNA reads TGTGCCAGCAACCCGCAGGCTAGCTCCTACAATGAGCAGTTCTTC. The encoded protein is CASNPQASSYNEQFF.

The J gene is TRBJ1-1, the V gene TRBV7-8; no clear D gene. Germline CDR1 is SGHVS and CDR2 is FQNEAQ. The CDR3 spans 17 residues. Trimming left V 5 bases short and J 0 bases short, with 19 bases between. Here the CDR3 DNA reads TGTGCCAGCAGCGGGGTGGGGAGTGTTTGGATGAACACTGAAGCTTTCTTT. As protein: CASSGVGSVWMNTEAFF.

In this sample, this clonotype turned up once. The CDR3 sequence: CASSFSGIYEQYF. The CDR3 DNA sequence: TGTGCCAGCAGTTTCTCTGGAATCTACGAGCAGTACTTC. The V and J genes are TRBV27 and TRBJ2-7; no firm D call. CDR1 and CDR2 (germline): MNHEY, SMNVEV (reference sequence). V was cut by 3 bases and J by 3 bases, with 9 bases left in between. The CDR3 sequence is 13 residues long.

This clonotype was recorded once. Sequence at one end of the junction differs from germline and may be a read error. The J gene is TRBJ1-4, the V gene TRBV12-3 or TRBV12-4, with a tentative D call TRBD1 (5 bases). This CDR3 comprises 17 residues. In DNA, the CDR3 is TGTGCCAGCAGTTTAGAAGGAGGGGCAGCCTCAAGGGAAAAACTGGTTTTT. The encoded protein is CASSLEGGAASREKLVF.

This clonotype showed up just a few times. This chain joins TRBV7-3 and TRBJ2-1, with 10 bases fitting TRBD2. The V gene end was trimmed by 5 bases and the J gene end by 6 bases; junction bases not matched to a gene: 13. The CDR3 loop spans 17 amino acids. Germline CDR1 reads SGHTA; CDR2 reads FQGTGA. The CDR3 loop is CASSLLSGVAGGNEQFF. The CDR3 region has the DNA TGTGCCAGCAGCCTTCTGAGTGGAGTAGCGGGGGGCAATGAGCAGTTCTTC.

This chain connects TRBV6-1 to TRBJ2-2, with 9 bases identical to TRBD2. CDR3 length: 15 amino acids. Germline-derived CDR1 and CDR2 are MNHNS and SASEGT. After removal of 0 bases from V and 5 bases from J, the junction contained 1 base not matched to a gene. The CDR3: CASSEASGGTGELFF. CDR3 nucleotide sequence: TGTGCCAGCAGTGAAGCTAGCGGGGGAACCGGGGAGCTGTTTTTT.

The CDR3 loop reads CASSYRHERTEAFF. DNA of the CDR3: TGTGCCAGCAGTTACCGTCATGAGCGCACAGAAGCTTTCTTT. The chain combines TRBV6-5 with TRBJ1-1; D not resolved. Looked up from germline, CDR1 is MNHEY and CDR2 is SVGAGI. Trimming stripped 2 bases from V and 8 bases from J, with 15 bases between. This CDR3 region has 14 residues.

This clonotype came up a few times. The chain uses TRBV4-1 and TRBJ1-2, with D possibly TRBD1 on 5 matching bases. V was shortened by 0 bases and J by 7 bases, with 12 bases between the two germline ends. Germline V gives CDR1 MGHRA, CDR2 YSYEKL. The CDR3 length is 14 residues. CDR3 loop: CASSQERAGTGYTF. The CDR3 DNA follows: TGCGCCAGCAGCCAAGAACGGGCAGGGACTGGCTACACCTTC.

Ten or more counts support this clonotype. The chain couples TRBV7-2 to TRBJ2-7, with D unresolved. The CDR3 extends over 14 amino acids. V shed 3 bases and J shed 3 bases, with 12 bases lying between them. Germline CDR1 SGHTA, CDR2 FQGNSA. As DNA, the CDR3 is TGTGCCAGCAGCTTCGGGCCGCGGCTCTACGAGCAGTACTTC. This gives the protein CASSFGPRLYEQYF.

This clonotype was seen more than once but under ten times. Written as DNA, the CDR3 is TGTGCCAGCAGCTTACTAGCGGGGGTTATAGTAGAGACCCAGTACTTC. This codes for CASSLLAGVIVETQYF. This chain links TRBV5-5 with TRBJ2-5; 11 bases map to TRBD2. Germline lookup yields CDR1 SGHKS and CDR2 YYEKEE (reference sequence). CDR3 size: 16 residues. Trimming took 2 bases from V and 4 from J; bases not matched to a gene: 7.

The rearrangement uses TRBV4-1 and TRBJ2-7; no clear D gene. The CDR3 consists of 13 residues. From germline, CDR1 is MGHRA and CDR2 YSYEKL. The germline V and J ends were trimmed by 3 bases and 5 bases, with 11 bases remaining between them. CDR3 region: CASSQGTVDEQYF. The DNA of the CDR3 is TGCGCCAGCAGCCAGGGAACTGTAGACGAGCAGTACTTC.

J is TRBJ2-1 and V is TRBV11-2; TRBD1 matches 8 bases. The trim removed 5 bases at V and 5 bases at J, leaving 8 bases unmatched. Germline values: CDR1 SGHAT, CDR2 FQNNGV. The CDR3 totals 15 residues. This CDR3 reads CASSQGAGGHNEQFF. CDR3 sequence (DNA): TGTGCCAGCAGCCAGGGGGCTGGGGGCCACAATGAGCAGTTCTTC.

The chain links TRBV2 to TRBJ2-1; 7 bases fit TRBD2. CDR1 and CDR2 from the germline V gene are SNHLY and FYNNEI. V dropped 6 bases and J dropped 12; count of bases not matched to a gene: 5. The CDR3 spans 11 residues. For the CDR3, the DNA is TGTGCCAGCAGCTATAGGGAGGGGCAGTTCTTC. Protein: CASSYREGQFF. Variable domain in full (rest from reference TRBV2 and TRBJ2-1): EPEVTQTPSHQVTQMGQEVILRCVPISNHLYFYWYRQILGQKVEFLVSFYNNEISEKSEIFDDQFSVERPDGSNFTLKIRSTKLEDSAMYFCASSYREGQFFGPGTRLTVL.

The sample holds a few counts of this clonotype. The rearrangement joins TRBV5-1 to TRBJ2-1; TRBD2 matches 15 bases. Germline values: CDR1 SGHRS, CDR2 YFSETQ. V gave up 0 bases and J gave up 9 bases; unmatched junction bases: 4. The CDR3 runs 16 residues. CDR3 DNA sequence: TGCGCCAGCAGCTTGGGGACTAGCGGGGGGGCTTTTGAGCAGTTCTTC. Residues: CASSLGTSGGAFEQFF.

This clonotype appeared a few times. The chain is built from TRBV7-3 and TRBJ2-7, with D unclear. From germline, CDR1 is SGHTA and CDR2 FQGTGA. CDR3 length: 14 residues. Trimming pared 2 bases from V and 2 bases from J, leaving 10 bases between. DNA for the CDR3: TGTGCCAGCAGCTTAGGGTCACCTCCCTACGAGCAGTACTTC. It yields the protein CASSLGSPPYEQYF.

This chain joins TRBV6-5 and TRBJ1-2; 8 bases match TRBD1. V was pared by 6 bases and J by 6 bases, with 6 bases of the junction left unmatched. This CDR3 is 13 amino acids long. CDR1 and CDR2 (germline): MNHEY, SVGAGI. CDR3 residues: CASRLQGVNGYTF. In DNA form, the CDR3 reads TGTGCCAGCAGACTACAGGGGGTAAATGGCTACACCTTC.

Concerning this clonotype: Just one base apart from a much larger clone, this may be a read error. The gene calls are TRBV6-1 and TRBJ1-2, with a possible D match to TRBD1 (5 bases). CDR1 is MNHNS, CDR2 SASEGT, per germline. This CDR3 has 12 residues. The germline V and J ends were trimmed by 8 bases and 2 bases, with 9 bases remaining between them. The CDR3: CASGRGNYGYTF. In DNA form, the CDR3 reads TGTGCCAGCGGTCGGGGGAACTATGGCTACACCTTC.

The chain couples TRBV4-1 to TRBJ2-1, with TRBD2 matching over 7 bases. Trimming took 4 bases from V and 0 from J; bases not matched to a gene: 9. The CDR3 runs to 17 residues. The V gene's germline CDR1 is MGHRA and CDR2 YSYEKL. The CDR3 bases are TGCGCCAGCAGCCGGGAGCGGGAAGCGAGCTCCTACAATGAGCAGTTCTTC. It is translated as CASSREREASSYNEQFF.

This clonotype was found a few times. A much larger clone differs by one base, so this may be a read error. The chain employs TRBV25-1 and TRBJ2-5; TRBD2 matches 8 bases. The J call could be wrong; TRBJ2-7 is a better fit for the DNA end. This CDR3 spans 15 amino acids. The germline V gene has CDR1 MGHDK and CDR2 SYGVNS. The CDR3 DNA follows: TGTGCCAGCAGTGCCTCGGTTAGCGGGGCCCACGAGCAGTACTTC. Residues: CASSASVSGAHEQYF.

This clonotype was counted a single time. The chain couples TRBV9 to TRBJ2-1; 7 bases match TRBD2. Per the germline V gene, CDR1 is SGDLS and CDR2 is YYNGEE. There are 15 residues in the CDR3. Trimming took 2 bases from V and 5 from J; bases not matched to a gene: 7. CDR3 amino acids: CASSVNLGGNNEQFF. The CDR3 region has the DNA TGTGCCAGCAGCGTCAATCTCGGGGGGAACAATGAGCAGTTCTTC.

The rearrangement links TRBV25-1 to TRBJ1-5; D not resolved. The CDR3 is 12 amino acids. Germline CDR1 and CDR2: MGHDK and SYGVNS. With 3 bases removed from V and 7 bases from J, the gap between germline ends came to 7 bases. The CDR3 DNA reads TGTGCCAGCAGTGACTCAGCCCAGCCCCAGCATTTT. Its protein product is CASSDSAQPQHF.

The chain combines TRBV7-3 with TRBJ1-1, with a tentative D call TRBD1 (6 bases). This CDR3 has 15 amino acids. Trimming pared 5 bases from V and 5 bases from J, leaving 18 bases between. Germline-derived CDR1 and CDR2 are SGHTA and FQGTGA. CDR3 sequence reads: CASSPRGFGETEAFF. The CDR3 DNA follows: TGTGCCAGCAGCCCGAGGGGGTTTGGGGAGACTGAAGCTTTCTTT.

The rearrangement links TRBV5-6 to TRBJ2-1; D may be TRBD1 or TRBD2 (5 bases each). Germline V CDR1 and CDR2: SGHDT, YYEEEE. V was trimmed by 5 bases and J by 2 bases, leaving 17 bases between them. The CDR3 loop spans 16 amino acids. The CDR3 DNA follows: TGTGCCAGCAGGATGGGGGTCGATCAGCCCTACAATGAGCAGTTCTTC. This codes for CASRMGVDQPYNEQFF.

V usage is TRBV6-2 or TRBV6-3 and J usage is TRBJ2-1, with 8 nucleotides matching TRBD2. V shed 0 bases, J shed 7 bases, and the junction held 11 bases outside the gene matches. The length of the CDR3 is 17 residues. Germline CDR1 and CDR2: MNHEY and SVGEGT. In DNA, the CDR3 is TGTGCCAGCAGTTACTCCGGTCGGGGGGGCCCGGTAAATGAGCAGTTCTTC. Amino acids: CASSYSGRGGPVNEQFF.

This chain joins TRBV11-3 and TRBJ2-1; the D call may be TRBD1 or TRBD2 (6 bases each). V was trimmed by 5 bases and J by 5 bases, leaving 19 bases between them. Germline V gene sequence: CDR1 SGHNT, CDR2 YENEEA. This CDR3 has 16 residues. CDR3 coding DNA: TGTGCCAGCAGCCCCGTGGGGGGCAGGCTCGACAATGAGCAGTTCTTC. Translation: CASSPVGGRLDNEQFF.